This T cell receptor beta chain comes out of a study of cytomegalovirus exposure and HLA in healthy donors (dated by TCRdb to 2015 to 2018). For the wider study: An earlier analysis of approximately 640 of the donors reported approximately 270 Gb of sequence data and 117 million unique TCR beta sequences from about 180 million T cells. Roughly 300 gigabases of sequencing data and some 85 million unique TCR sequences were included in an early release covering 550 to 800 HLA-typed donors. Of the roughly 400 genotyped donors, over 70% fell in the genetic ancestry cluster associated with self-reported Caucasian donors. The study aimed to test whether cataloging public T cell receptors could reveal signatures of past pathogen exposure. The study used immunosequencing to profile the T cell repertoires of some 600 subjects and linked those repertoires to cytomegalovirus serostatus. Besides the first cohort of approximately 670 subjects, a separate validation cohort made up of 120 or so different subjects was used. To predict cytomegalovirus infection status, the study brought together high-throughput TCR immunosequencing, statistical association of individual TCRs with disease status, and machine learning. To study patterns of TCR occurrence, a later analysis re-analyzed previously published TCR beta repertoires from around 660 donors and added high-resolution HLA genotyping. In the later analysis, no new phenotypic data were used to find candidate immune exposures; instead, reliance was placed on TCR beta sequences and their occurrence across donors. An earlier analysis of 500 to 750 of the donors applied high-throughput TCR beta sequencing to assess whether each TCR beta V gene segment acted as functional or pseudogenic. Donor age, sex, ethnicity and CMV serostatus were collected together with the repertoire data. In a later genetic analysis, genome-wide SNP genotypes for about three fifths of the roughly 670 donors were used, and that subset was treated as a discovery cohort. All discovery cohort repertoires had been generated using a single sequencing platform. Class I and class II HLA loci were covered by the typing at four-digit resolution. The number of donors typed differed by locus, with 629-630 for A, B, C, DRB1 and DQB1, around 500 for DQA1, 600 to 610 for DPA1, and approximately 470 for DPB1. Roughly 5 DR-DQ haplotypes were treated as single units for association and clustering because of strong linkage in the cohort. Among a few hundred genotyped donors of the cohort, an average of 235,054 unique TCR beta nucleotide sequences were sequenced per donor, roughly 20% of them non-productive. General conclusions and limits of the study: Only TCR beta chains were sequenced in this cohort, and the absence of alpha or paired-chain data limited detectable features. About 17 rarely observed V segments, including chromosome 9 orphons, were excluded from the earlier analysis of almost 600 of the donors because counts were too low. While some public TCRs were present in many individuals, most TCR sequences turned up only very rarely across donors. In an earlier analysis of 587 of the donors, most TCR beta V segments were observed in productive rearrangements about 87% or about 30% of the time, broadly matching IMGT annotations. A further reported finding was that TCR beta sequences accurately predicted the HLA-A and HLA-B alleles for most subjects in the first cohort. A later analysis found that HLA-associated TCR beta chains were more clonally expanded and had lower generation probabilities than equally common non-associated chains. Because HLA typing was missing for some donors at each locus, association tests included only the typed subset. The classifier was reported to diagnose cytomegalovirus status with high specificity and sensitivity in both the original and validation cohorts. A later analysis found that TCR association rates varied across HLA loci, with DRB1 alleles showing the most associated TCRs and HLA-C alleles the fewest. Assigning TCR associations to individual alleles was difficult when HLA alleles, especially DR and DQ, strongly co-occurred. According to a later genetic analysis, donors in an Asian-associated ancestry cluster had fewer N-insertions in productive TCRs than the approximately 650-donor mean. The study gave a list of some 150 TCR beta chains associated with cytomegalovirus. In vitro tests confirmed that three of the cytomegalovirus-associated TCR beta chains recognize cytomegalovirus antigens. The authors suggested that the approach could potentially be generalized to other disease states and immunological phenotypes. Presence/absence analyses assumed roughly uniform sequencing depth across donors, an assumption that may not hold. A later analysis associated 15,000 or so TCR beta sequences with specific HLA alleles at a false discovery rate of 0.05. V-gene and J-gene trimming of TCR beta chains was associated with a missense DCLRE1C variant in a later genetic analysis, and the association was replicated in an independent cohort. Correlated functional status among segregating V segments might reflect linkage disequilibrium, but an unknown experimental factor could not be ruled out. According to a later analysis, most CMV-associated TCR beta chains appeared to be HLA-restricted, and the HLA associations seemed to be driven largely by CMV exposure. A cluster of highly shared sequence variants was judged likely to be a technical artifact of the sequencing pipeline. Some IMGT-functional V segments, including TRBV6-2 and TRBV6-3, could not be distinguished by the 87-base-pair reads and were therefore excluded. In a later analysis, several top co-occurrence clusters were reported to appear linked to parvovirus B19, influenza, CMV and Epstein-Barr virus. Immune exposure information for the cohort was limited to CMV serostatus.

The library came from the immunoSEQ multiplex PCR assay. For the multiplex PCR, a mixture combining 60 forward primers for TCR Vbeta segments and 13 reverse primers for TCR Jbeta segments was used. Amplification of the CDR3 region of rearranged TCR beta genes was performed with a multiplex PCR assay on genomic DNA. On the Illumina HiSeq System, the amplified TCR beta libraries were sequenced as 87-base-pair reads. In the original analysis: A later analysis counted around 72 million unique TCR beta chains across the 650 to 800 repertoires, and roughly 10 million of these chains were shared by at least two donors. Raw reads were error-corrected and collapsed into unique sequences by a nearest-neighbor algorithm in which closely related sequences were merged to remove PCR and sequencing errors. V, D and J gene segments were assigned by aligning CDR3 sequences to IMGT reference sequences. For a sequence to be retained, a match of at least six nucleotides was required to both a V gene segment and a J gene segment. Rearrangements were classified as productive when the CDR3 lacked stop codons and remained in frame with V and J, and all other rearrangements were classified as non-productive. Following IMGT convention, CDR3 was defined as the stretch from the second conserved V-encoded cysteine to the conserved J-encoded phenylalanine. Sequences without an unambiguous match to a single V gene segment were excluded from the earlier analysis of about 630 of the donors. In an earlier analysis of 587 of the donors, a V segment was called functional when productive rearrangements were above 56.7%, and segregating when the standard deviation between donors exceeded 5%. To diagnose cytomegalovirus status from the catalog of TCR beta chain sequences, a statistical classification framework was built. In a later analysis, TCR nucleotide sequences were compared against IMGT/GENE-DB human TR gene sequences so that V and J genes could be assigned. The TCRdist pipeline was used in a later analysis to assign CDR3 sequences and most-parsimonious VDJ recombination scenarios. In a later analysis, each TCR beta chain was defined by its CDR3 amino acid sequence together with its V-gene family, and reads lacking a unique V-gene family were excluded. A later analysis removed 500 to 600 highly shared, low-generation-probability nucleotide sequences to deal with suspected cross-contamination and a sequencing artifact. For each public chain, a later analysis derived a clonal expansion index from normalized ranks of inferred template counts within each repertoire. A later analysis computed generation probabilities with a VDJ recombination model fitted to out-of-frame rearrangements, and checked the results against IGoR. A later analysis scored TCR-TCR, TCR-HLA and TCR-CMV co-occurrence with hypergeometric tests, applying a repertoire-size bias correction to TCR pairs. To estimate false discovery rates, a later analysis permuted the HLA or CMV assignments 20 times. In a later analysis, co-occurring TCRs were grouped using DBSCAN, and TCRdist sequence similarity was added for clustering within HLA-allele-positive subsets. Repertoires with fewer than 30,000 or more than 120,000 public chains were left out of co-occurrence clustering, as were a few repertoires with anomalous nucleotide sharing. The immuneACCESS repertoire file appears here via TCRdb, limited to in-frame rearrangements. These files lack a portion of the clones; in checked studies, under half of the deficit traces to unresolved V genes, and the cause of the others is not known. That table furnishes V, J and clone size, whereas the DNA furnished D and trimming. A total of about 130,000 clones appear in this sample, roughly 80% of them only once. Of the sample, 1.2% is held by the ten largest clones.

The CDR3 goes from the cysteine to the phenylalanine over 15 residues. CDR3 DNA is the only sequence kept; it has 45 bases, read in frame from the first base. Via the germline V gene (reference sequence), CDR1 is LNHNV and CDR2 YYDKDF. The V and J ends are trimmed by 0 bases and 11 bases, leaving 19 bases between them. Only a few counts were recorded for this clone. The antigen it binds to is not known. Qualities for individual bases were not recorded, and no much larger clone is one base off. The cohort comprised 710 or so healthy bone marrow donors. At the time of sampling, all cohort members were nominally healthy, though unrecorded immune exposures were likely present. The donor was CMV seronegative and was included in the group of a few hundred seronegative cohort members. Every donor gave a peripheral blood sample, and the peripheral blood mononuclear cells from that sample were used for TCR beta sequencing. Genomic DNA was extracted from the blood cell samples with the Qiagen DNeasy Blood Extraction Kit.

The chain employs TRBV15 and TRBJ1-1; the D region possibly corresponds to TRBD1 (5 bases align). Sequencing used PBMCs. The TCR sequence derives from a female donor in good health and CMV-seronegative. The nucleotide sequence is given as TGTGCCACCAGCAGAGATCCGGATCAACGGGGGGGTGCTTTCTTT. It translates as CATSRDPDQRGGAFF.